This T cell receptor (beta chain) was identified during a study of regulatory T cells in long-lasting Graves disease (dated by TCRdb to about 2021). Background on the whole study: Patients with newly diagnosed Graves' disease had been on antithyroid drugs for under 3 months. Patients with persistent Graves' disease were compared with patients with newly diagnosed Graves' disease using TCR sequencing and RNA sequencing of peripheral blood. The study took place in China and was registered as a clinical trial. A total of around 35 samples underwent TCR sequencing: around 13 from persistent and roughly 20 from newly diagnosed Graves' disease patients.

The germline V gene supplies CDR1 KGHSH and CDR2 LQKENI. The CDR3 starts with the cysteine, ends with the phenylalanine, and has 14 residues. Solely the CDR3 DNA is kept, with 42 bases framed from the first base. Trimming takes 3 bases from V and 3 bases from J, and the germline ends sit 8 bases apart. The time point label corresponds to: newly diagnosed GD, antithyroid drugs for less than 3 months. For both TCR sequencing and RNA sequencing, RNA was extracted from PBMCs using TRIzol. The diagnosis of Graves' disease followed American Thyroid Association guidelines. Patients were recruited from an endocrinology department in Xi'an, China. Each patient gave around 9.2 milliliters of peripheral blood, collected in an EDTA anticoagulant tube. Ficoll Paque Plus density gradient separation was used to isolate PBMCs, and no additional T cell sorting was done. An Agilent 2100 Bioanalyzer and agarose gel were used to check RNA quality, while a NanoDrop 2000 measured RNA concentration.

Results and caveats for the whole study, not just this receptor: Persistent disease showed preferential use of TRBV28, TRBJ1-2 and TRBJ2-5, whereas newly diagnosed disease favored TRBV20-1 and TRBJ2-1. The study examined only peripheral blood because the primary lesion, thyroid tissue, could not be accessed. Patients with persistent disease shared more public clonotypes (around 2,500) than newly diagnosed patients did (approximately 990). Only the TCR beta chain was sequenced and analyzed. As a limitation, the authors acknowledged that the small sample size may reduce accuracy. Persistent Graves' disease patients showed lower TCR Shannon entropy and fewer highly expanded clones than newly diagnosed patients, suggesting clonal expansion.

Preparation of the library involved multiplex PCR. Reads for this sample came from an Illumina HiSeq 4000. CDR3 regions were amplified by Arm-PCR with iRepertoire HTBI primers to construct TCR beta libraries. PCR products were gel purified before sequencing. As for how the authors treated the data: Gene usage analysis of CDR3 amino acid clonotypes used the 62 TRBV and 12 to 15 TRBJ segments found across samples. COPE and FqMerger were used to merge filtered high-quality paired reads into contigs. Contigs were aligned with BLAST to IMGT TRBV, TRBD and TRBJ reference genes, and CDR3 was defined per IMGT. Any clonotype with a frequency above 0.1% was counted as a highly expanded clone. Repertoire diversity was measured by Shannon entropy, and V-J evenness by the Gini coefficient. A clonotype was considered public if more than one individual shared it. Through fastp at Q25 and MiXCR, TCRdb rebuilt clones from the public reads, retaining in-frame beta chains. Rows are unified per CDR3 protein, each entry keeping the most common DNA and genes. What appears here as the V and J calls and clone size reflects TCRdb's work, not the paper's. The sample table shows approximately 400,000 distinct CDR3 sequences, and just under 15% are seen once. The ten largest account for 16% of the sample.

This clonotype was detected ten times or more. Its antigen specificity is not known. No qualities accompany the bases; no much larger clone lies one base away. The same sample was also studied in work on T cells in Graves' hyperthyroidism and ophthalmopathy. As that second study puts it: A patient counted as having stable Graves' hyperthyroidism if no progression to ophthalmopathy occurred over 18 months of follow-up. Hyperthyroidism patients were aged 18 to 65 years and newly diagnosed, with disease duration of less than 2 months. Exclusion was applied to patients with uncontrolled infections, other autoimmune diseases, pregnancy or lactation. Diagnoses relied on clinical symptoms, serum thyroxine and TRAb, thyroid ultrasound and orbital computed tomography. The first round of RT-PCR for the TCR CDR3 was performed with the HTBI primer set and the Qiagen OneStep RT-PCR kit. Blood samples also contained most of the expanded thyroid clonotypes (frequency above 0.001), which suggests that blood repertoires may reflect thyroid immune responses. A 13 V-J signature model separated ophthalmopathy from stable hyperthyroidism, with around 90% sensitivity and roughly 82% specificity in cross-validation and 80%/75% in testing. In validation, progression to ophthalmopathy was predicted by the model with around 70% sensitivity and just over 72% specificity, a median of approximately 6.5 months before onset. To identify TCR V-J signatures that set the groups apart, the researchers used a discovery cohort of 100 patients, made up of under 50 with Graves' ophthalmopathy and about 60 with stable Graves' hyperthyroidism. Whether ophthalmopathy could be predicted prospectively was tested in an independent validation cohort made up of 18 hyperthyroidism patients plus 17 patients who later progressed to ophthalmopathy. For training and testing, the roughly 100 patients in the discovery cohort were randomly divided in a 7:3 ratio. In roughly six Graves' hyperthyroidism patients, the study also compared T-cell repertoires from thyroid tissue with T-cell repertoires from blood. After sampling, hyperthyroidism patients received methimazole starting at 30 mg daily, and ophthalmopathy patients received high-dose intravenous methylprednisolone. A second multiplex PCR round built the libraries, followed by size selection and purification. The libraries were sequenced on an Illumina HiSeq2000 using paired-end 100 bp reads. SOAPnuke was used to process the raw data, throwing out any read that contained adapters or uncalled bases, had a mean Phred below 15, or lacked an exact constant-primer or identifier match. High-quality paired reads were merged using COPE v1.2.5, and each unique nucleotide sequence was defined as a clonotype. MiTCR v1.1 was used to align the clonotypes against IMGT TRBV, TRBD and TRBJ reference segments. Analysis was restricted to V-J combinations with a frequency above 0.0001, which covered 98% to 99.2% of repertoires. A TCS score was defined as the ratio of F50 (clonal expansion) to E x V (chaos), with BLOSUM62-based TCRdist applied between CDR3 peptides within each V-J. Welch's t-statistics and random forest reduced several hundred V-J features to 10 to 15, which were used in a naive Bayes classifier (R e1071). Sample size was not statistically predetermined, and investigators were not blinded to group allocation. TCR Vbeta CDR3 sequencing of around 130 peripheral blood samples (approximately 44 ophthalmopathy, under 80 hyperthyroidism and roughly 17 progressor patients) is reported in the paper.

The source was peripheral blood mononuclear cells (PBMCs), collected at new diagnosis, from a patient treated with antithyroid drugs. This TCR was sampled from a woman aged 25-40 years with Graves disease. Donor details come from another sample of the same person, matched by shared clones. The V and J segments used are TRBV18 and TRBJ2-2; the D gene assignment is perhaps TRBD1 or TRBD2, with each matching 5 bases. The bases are TGTGCCAGCTCACCGAGGGACCACACCGGGGAGCTGTTTTTT. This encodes CASSPRDHTGELFF.